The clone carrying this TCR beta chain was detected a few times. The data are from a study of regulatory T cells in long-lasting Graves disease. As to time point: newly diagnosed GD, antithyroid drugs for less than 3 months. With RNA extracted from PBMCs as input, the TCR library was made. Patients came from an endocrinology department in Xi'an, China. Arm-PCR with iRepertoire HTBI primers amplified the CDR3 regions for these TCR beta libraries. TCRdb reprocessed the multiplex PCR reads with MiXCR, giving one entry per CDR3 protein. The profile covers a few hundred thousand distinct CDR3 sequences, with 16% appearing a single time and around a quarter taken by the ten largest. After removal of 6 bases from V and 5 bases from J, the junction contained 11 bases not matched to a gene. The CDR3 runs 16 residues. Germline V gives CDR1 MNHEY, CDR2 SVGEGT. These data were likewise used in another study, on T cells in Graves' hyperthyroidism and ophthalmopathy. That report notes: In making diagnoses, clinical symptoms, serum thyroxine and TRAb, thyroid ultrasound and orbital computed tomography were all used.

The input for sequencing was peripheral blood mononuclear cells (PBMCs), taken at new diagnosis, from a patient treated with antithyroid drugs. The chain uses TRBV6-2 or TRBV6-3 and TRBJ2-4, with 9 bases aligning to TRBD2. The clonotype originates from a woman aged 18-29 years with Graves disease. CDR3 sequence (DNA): TGTGCCAGCAGCCCGCTTGCGGGAGGGCCCCAAAACATTCAGTACTTC. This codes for CASSPLAGGPQNIQYF.